This TCR beta chain was observed in a study of CD8+ T cells in alopecia areata. General study points: Although TCR sharing was seen in mice, sharing across patients was less clear, possibly for HLA-related reasons. Lesional scalp, notably in alopecia totalis/universalis, had clonality above that of normal scalp.

The CDR3 consists of 15 residues. CDR1 is MNHEY, CDR2 SVGAGI, per germline. V shed 6 bases, J shed 4 bases, and the junction held 8 bases outside the gene matches. Sequencing used cDNA as its template, made by extracting RNA and reverse transcribing it. Produced via immunoSEQ multiplex PCR; TCRdb's table is partial and in-frame only. The sample includes some 200,000 clones, approximately 53% of them seen just once. PBMC-derived CD4+ and CD8+ T cells were sorted. As regards this clone: Its antigen is not identified.

The J gene is TRBJ2-3, the V gene TRBV6-5; the match to TRBD1 covers 9 bases. The receptor was isolated from a human donor in good health. The sample taken for sequencing was CD8+ T cells sorted from blood. As DNA, the CDR3 is TGTGCCAGCAGCTTGCGGGACAGGGCCGCAGATACGCAGTATTTT. Protein product: CASSLRDRAADTQYF.